Below, 10 T cell receptor beta chains from the same sample are listed, as sequenced in a study of cytomegalovirus exposure and HLA in healthy donors. The PCR used 60 Vbeta and 13 Jbeta primers. The assay was immunoSEQ multiplex PCR, and TCRdb's table has in-frame clones only and misses some. The repertoire holds over 75,000 clones, with 65% to 80% as singletons. Sequences were obtained from PBMCs. The receptors here all came from a man between 60 and 75 years old in good health and CMV-seropositive.

The gene calls are TRBV4-1 and TRBJ2-3; possibly TRBD2 for D (6 bases). In germline, CDR1 is MGHRA, CDR2 YSYEKL. CDR3 length equals 15 residues. V lost 8 bases and J lost 0, with 15 bases in between. The DNA of the CDR3 is TGCGCCAGCTGTGGAGGGGTATCGAGCACAGATACGCAGTATTTT. Amino acids: CASCGGVSSTDTQYF.

The chain is built from TRBV5-6 and TRBJ2-3; possibly TRBD1 for D (7 bases). The CDR3 is made up of 16 amino acids. Germline V gene sequence: CDR1 SGHDT, CDR2 YYEEEE. The germline V and J ends were trimmed by 4 bases and 4 bases, with 19 bases remaining between them. The CDR3 region is CASSNDGGGGSDTQYF. The CDR3 region has the DNA TGTGCCAGCAGCAATGACGGAGGGGGCGGGTCAGATACGCAGTATTTT.

Regarding this clone: At one end, the junction sequence differs from germline, possibly due to a read error. The chain combines TRBV27 with TRBJ2-2; perhaps TRBD1 as D (5 bases). There are 15 residues in the CDR3. Germline CDR1 MNHEY, CDR2 SMNVEV (reference sequence). In nucleotides, the CDR3 is TGTGCCAGTAGTTTGGCCCAGGGGAACACCGGGGAGCTGTTTTTT. Translated, it gives CASSLAQGNTGELFF.

There are a few counts of this clone. The chain is built from TRBV4-3 and TRBJ1-2; 7 positions match TRBD1. Germline lookup yields CDR1 LGHNA and CDR2 YSLEER. V trimming: 1 base; J trimming: 13 bases; junction bases outside the gene matches: 6. CDR3 length: 12 amino acids. The CDR3 loop is CASSQVSGGCTF. The DNA for the CDR3 is TGCGCCAGCAGCCAAGTGTCAGGGGGATGCACCTTC.

V usage is TRBV7-9 and J usage is TRBJ1-2, with 10 bases identical to TRBD1. The germline gives CDR1 SEHNR, CDR2 FQNEAQ (reference sequence). V was pared by 5 bases and J by 7 bases, with 10 bases of the junction left unmatched. This CDR3 is built from 15 residues. Here the CDR3 DNA reads TGTGCCAGCAGCCCCAGGACAGGGGGAATCTCTGGCTACACCTTC. Its translation is CASSPRTGGISGYTF.

The chain couples TRBV6-5 to TRBJ2-2; tentatively, D is TRBD1 (5 bases). V was clipped by 8 bases and J by 5 bases, with 15 bases between them. There are 14 residues in the CDR3. CDR1 and CDR2 from the germline V gene are MNHEY and SVGAGI. For the CDR3, the DNA is TGTGCCAGCCAGGGTGGGATATTAACCGGGGAGCTGTTTTTT. The encoded protein is CASQGGILTGELFF.

This clone was observed once. The chain uses TRBV7-9 and TRBJ1-5, with 10 bases that match TRBD1. The J segment lost 2 bases and the V segment lost 0 bases, leaving 4 bases of the junction unmatched. The CDR3 runs 17 residues. Germline CDR1 reads SEHNR; CDR2 reads FQNEAQ (reference sequence). As DNA, the CDR3 is TGTGCCAGCAGCTTAGCCACCGGGACAGGGGGCAATCAGCCCCAGCATTTT. Translation gives CASSLATGTGGNQPQHF.

The rearrangement joins TRBV5-1 to TRBJ2-5; TRBD2 agrees at 12 bases. V gave up 4 bases and J gave up 9 bases; unmatched junction bases: 16. CDR3 length: 17 amino acids. CDR1 is SGHRS and CDR2 is YFSETQ in the germline V gene. The CDR3 protein is CASSPAPGTSGPQSQYF. CDR3 bases: TGCGCCAGCAGCCCCGCCCCCGGGACTAGCGGGCCTCAATCCCAGTACTTC.

The V call is TRBV5-1, the J call TRBJ2-5, with D possibly TRBD2 on 6 matching bases. This CDR3 contains 15 residues. CDR1 is SGHRS and CDR2 is YFSETQ in the germline V gene. Trimming pared 4 bases from V and 5 bases from J, leaving 18 bases between. The CDR3 DNA reads TGCGCCAGCAGCCAGGGTTGGGGTAGCGGTGAGACCCAGTACTTC. Its translation is CASSQGWGSGETQYF. The full variable domain, in which reference TRBV5-1 and TRBJ2-5 provide the parts outside the CDR3, is KAGVTQTPRYLIKTRGQQVTLSCSPISGHRSVSWYQQTPGQGLQFLFEYFSETQRNKGNFPGRFSGRQFSNSRSEMNVSTLELGDSALYLCASSQGWGSGETQYFGPGTRLLVL.

The chain couples TRBV9 to TRBJ2-5; possibly TRBD2 for D (7 bases). This CDR3 spans 15 amino acids. Trimming cost V 0 bases and J 2 bases, with 11 bases left between them. Per the germline V gene, CDR1 is SGDLS and CDR2 is YYNGEE. CDR3 in DNA: TGTGCCAGCAGCGTAGAGGGGGGGGAACAAGAGACCCAGTACTTC. Amino acids: CASSVEGGEQETQYF.